This T cell receptor (beta chain) was recorded in a study of T cells in tumors after PD-1 blockade (dated by TCRdb to about 2019). Looking at the study overall: Prior checkpoint blockade, systemic immunosuppressant use, and recent radiotherapy or other anti-cancer therapy within 4 weeks were grounds for patient exclusion. Patients were treated with either pembrolizumab 200 mg every 3 weeks or cemiplimab 350 mg every 2 weeks. Ongoing daily vismodegib 150 mg was also given to a subset of patients during anti-PD-1 treatment. On average, peripheral blood samples had approximately 120,000 TCR templates (range roughly 24,000-280,000) and around 35,000 unique clonotypes. Paired single-cell RNA and TCR sequencing was performed on site-matched tumors from BCC or SCC patients before and after anti-PD-1 therapy. Bulk TCR sequencing was performed on around eleven peripheral blood samples from a handful of patients to compare blood and tumor clonotypes. RECIST version 1.1 was used to evaluate clinical response.

From cysteine to phenylalanine, the CDR3 is 13 amino acids long. Only the CDR3 DNA stays, 39 bases, in frame from base 1. V loses 1 base, J loses 8 bases, and the germline ends lie 11 bases apart. From the germline V gene (reference sequence), CDR1 is LNHDA and CDR2 is SQIVND. Concerning this clone: The clone's antigen remains unknown. No much larger clone is present one base from it, and per-base qualities are unavailable.

The study at large found these results: About 41% of tumor TCR clonotypes were detected in blood, and some novel exhausted tumor clones were observed in pre-treatment blood, which was taken as suggesting peripheral recruitment. The source of novel T cell clones was not identified and could include lymphoid organs or rare unexpanded clones within the tumor or its periphery.

What this sample's time point label stands for: before anti-PD-1 therapy. For bulk TCRbeta sequencing, genomic DNA was extracted from tumor biopsies or peripheral blood, and input amounts ranged from roughly 600 ng to 6,500 ng. Every patient had histologically proven advanced or metastatic basal or squamous cell carcinoma and was a poor candidate for surgical resection. The basal cell carcinoma cohort was made up of fewer than 14 patients, and bulk tumor TCR sequencing was performed for 8 of these patients. Deep TCRbeta sequencing was performed with the immunoSEQ platform. From the authors' description of their analysis: Only productive rearrangements were exported from the immunoSEQ Analyzer for downstream analysis. T cell phenotypes were assigned to bulk TCRbeta clonotypes by matching the clonotypes to single-cell RNA+TCR-seq clones with the same TCRbeta sequence. Clone enrichment in tumor was computed as tumor frequency divided by PBMC frequency from bulk TCR sequencing. TCRs were grouped by GLIPH into specificity groups, defined as clusters of distinct TCRs likely recognizing common antigens via shared CDR3 motifs. Entries here come from immuneACCESS through TCRdb and include only in-frame sequences with V and J called. Some clones fail to appear in such tables; in the studies checked, an unresolved V gene covers under half of the shortfall, and the cause of the remainder is unknown. D and trimming come from the DNA, and the V and J calls and clone size come from that table. This sample lists about 20,000 clones; about 77% were detected once. The ten most abundant clones make up approximately 25% of the sample.

The input for sequencing was PBMCs, taken before anti-PD-1 treatment. The receptor was isolated from a human donor with basal cell carcinoma. Rearrangement joined TRBV19 to TRBJ1-1; 5 matching bases give a weak D call of TRBD1. The sequenced DNA is TGTGCCAGTAGTATAGGGGACGGCGGGGAAGCTTTCTTT. It translates as CASSIGDGGEAFF.